Each of the 29 T cell receptor beta chains below was sequenced from the same sample in a study of T cell responses to AZD1222 COVID-19 vaccine. The table came from immunoSEQ multiplex PCR; TCRdb's copy has only in-frame clones and leaves some out. The sample carries approximately 74,000 clones, 75% to 90% recorded once. This specimen was peripheral blood, taken on day 0 of AZD1222 vaccination. Source of these receptors: an adult in good health.

In nucleotides, the CDR3 is TGCAGTGCTAGTACGGCCCCGCACAGGGATCCCCTATCCTACGAGCAGTACTTC. This translates into CSASTAPHRDPLSYEQYF. The rearrangement joins TRBV20-1 to TRBJ2-7, with a tentative D call TRBD1 (6 bases). Germline CDR1 DFQATT, CDR2 SNEGSKA (reference sequence). Trimming left V 3 bases short and J 1 base short, with 25 bases between. CDR3 size: 18 residues.

This chain connects TRBV3-1 (or the pseudogene TRBV3-2) to TRBJ2-5; maybe TRBD2 (5 bases). The CDR3 has 12 residues. Germline V gene data show CDR1 as LGHDT and CDR2 as YNNKEL (reference sequence). Trimming cost V 2 bases and J 4 bases, with 5 bases left between them. The CDR3 DNA sequence: TGTGCCAGCAGCCAACGGGGAGAGACCCAGTACTTC. Protein: CASSQRGETQYF.

CDR3 residues: CASSWTVTRGYTF. In DNA, the CDR3 is TGTGCCAGCAGCTGGACCGTGACACGGGGCTACACCTTC. The chain has TRBV5-4 and TRBJ1-2; D unresolved. There are 13 residues in the CDR3. Trimming pared 3 bases from V and 8 bases from J, leaving 14 bases between. CDR1 is SGHNT, CDR2 YYREEE, per germline (reference sequence).

CDR3 coding DNA: TGTGCCAGCAGCGTAGCCAGGGGGCAATCCGGGGAGCTGTTTTTT. Its translation: CASSVARGQSGELFF. The rearrangement uses TRBV9 and TRBJ2-2; 8 positions match TRBD1. Per germline, CDR1 SGDLS and CDR2 YYNGEE. V was pared by 0 bases and J by 6 bases, with 4 bases of the junction left unmatched. This CDR3 spans 15 amino acids.

This rearrangement joins TRBV19 to TRBJ2-7; D perhaps matches TRBD2 (5 bases). The V end lost 4 bases, the J end lost 6 bases, and 16 bases lay between the germline ends. The CDR3 covers 14 residues. Germline V gene lookup returns CDR1 LNHDA and CDR2 SQIVND (reference sequence). CDR3 protein: CASSKRSGGLEQYF. In DNA form, the CDR3 reads TGTGCCAGTAGTAAACGGTCTGGAGGTCTCGAGCAGTACTTC.

In DNA form, the CDR3 reads TGCGCCAGCAGCCAAGATCTGGGGGTAGCGGGAGGGCCACAAGAGACCCAGTACTTC. This translates into CASSQDLGVAGGPQETQYF. The chain joins TRBV4-3 to TRBJ2-5; 11 nucleotides align to TRBD2. The CDR3 extends over 19 amino acids. Germline CDR1 is LGHNA and CDR2 is YSLEER. The J segment lost 2 bases and the V segment lost 0 bases, leaving 11 bases of the junction unmatched.

The chain uses TRBV7-7 and TRBJ2-2; 9 nucleotides agree with TRBD1. The CDR3 has 15 amino acids. Germline V gene lookup returns CDR1 SSHAT and CDR2 FNYEAQ (reference sequence). Trimming cost V 4 bases and J 3 bases; bases outside gene matches: 3. CDR3 sequence reads: CASSSGQGDTGELFF. The CDR3 nucleotides read TGTGCCAGCAGCTCGGGACAGGGAGACACCGGGGAGCTGTTTTTT.

The V and J genes are TRBV15 and TRBJ2-7; tentative D call: TRBD1 (6 bases). CDR3 length equals 15 residues. Germline V gene data show CDR1 as LNHNV and CDR2 as YYDKDF (reference sequence). With 7 bases removed from V and 1 base from J, the gap between germline ends came to 17 bases. The CDR3 region is CATTKDQGKSYEQYF. The CDR3 nucleotides are TGTGCCACCACGAAGGACCAGGGGAAATCCTACGAGCAGTACTTC.

The V call is TRBV4-1, the J call TRBJ2-3; 8 bases agree with TRBD2. This CDR3 is built from 18 residues. CDR1 MGHRA and CDR2 YSYEKL come from the germline V gene. Trimming removed 1 base from V and 4 bases from J; junction bases left unmatched: 13. The CDR3 spells CASSQAVSGLVLPDTQYF. In DNA form, the CDR3 reads TGCGCCAGCAGCCAAGCAGTTTCGGGACTAGTTCTCCCAGATACGCAGTATTTT.

The J gene is TRBJ2-3, the V gene TRBV6-2 or TRBV6-3, with D unclear. Trimming took 4 bases from V and 5 from J, leaving 7 bases between them. The length of the CDR3 is 12 residues. Germline V gene sequence: CDR1 MNHEY, CDR2 SVGEGT. As DNA, the CDR3 is TGTGCCAGCAGTTCGATTTTAGATACGCAGTATTTT. Translation gives CASSSILDTQYF.

The chain recombines TRBV9 with TRBJ1-4, with D possibly TRBD1 on 6 matching bases. The germline gives CDR1 SGDLS, CDR2 YYNGEE. The CDR3 length is 14 residues. V lost 4 bases and J lost 6, with 13 bases in between. CDR3 in DNA: TGTGCCAGCAGCACCTCCTACAGGGATGAAAAACTGTTTTTT. Protein: CASSTSYRDEKLFF.

The chain couples TRBV18 to TRBJ2-5; TRBD1 agrees at 8 bases. Germline-derived CDR1 and CDR2 are KGHSH and LQKENI. J was trimmed by 2 bases and V by 5 bases; bases with no gene match: 7. The CDR3 sequence is 15 residues long. The CDR3 spells CASSARQGTQETQYF. The CDR3 DNA is TGTGCCAGCTCAGCCCGACAGGGGACTCAAGAGACCCAGTACTTC.

The gene calls are TRBV5-6 and TRBJ2-5; D gene ambiguous. CDR1 is SGHDT, CDR2 YYEEEE, per germline. Trimming shortened V by 1 base and J by 2 bases, and 9 bases separated the two germline ends. The CDR3 consists of 14 residues. CDR3 protein: CASSLRVGQETQYF. The CDR3 bases are TGTGCCAGCAGCTTGAGGGTTGGGCAAGAGACCCAGTACTTC.

This clone was found once. The V gene is TRBV19, the J gene TRBJ2-7; no definite D call. Germline V gene lookup returns CDR1 LNHDA and CDR2 SQIVND (reference sequence). Trimming left V 1 base short and J 3 bases short, with 7 bases between. The CDR3 length is 13 residues. CDR3 residues: CASSIGQYYEQYF. DNA for the CDR3: TGTGCCAGTAGTATAGGGCAGTACTACGAGCAGTACTTC. Looking up the rest from reference TRBV19 and TRBJ2-7 gives the full variable domain: DGGITQSPKYLFRKEGQNVTLSCEQNLNHDAMYWYRQDPGQGLRLIYYSQIVNDFQKGDIAEGYSVSREKKESFPLTVTSAQKNPTAFYLCASSIGQYYEQYFGPGTRLTVT.

To note about this clone: Distinct nucleotide sequences in the sample also encode this CDR3. The genes are TRBV3-1 (or the pseudogene TRBV3-2) and TRBJ1-5; 10 nucleotides align to TRBD1. V lost 1 base and J lost 6; bases outside the gene matches: 0. The length of the CDR3 is 14 residues. Looked up from germline, CDR1 is LGHDT and CDR2 is YNNKEL (reference sequence). The CDR3 sequence is CASSQGTGGQPQHF. CDR3 coding DNA: TGTGCCAGCAGCCAAGGGACAGGGGGTCAGCCCCAGCATTTT.

The rearrangement links TRBV27 to TRBJ2-2; the D gene is possibly TRBD2 (5 bases). Trimming took off 2 bases at V and 4 bases at J, with 11 bases between the two ends. In germline, CDR1 is MNHEY, CDR2 SMNVEV (reference sequence). The CDR3 sequence is 15 residues long. In DNA form, the CDR3 reads TGTGCCAGCAGTTTAGTCGCTAGCCGCACCGGGGAGCTGTTTTTT. It specifies CASSLVASRTGELFF.

The V gene is TRBV28, the J gene TRBJ1-5; the D is unclear. The CDR3 contains 12 residues. CDR1 and CDR2 (germline): MDHEN, SYDVKM. Trimming took 1 base from V and 4 from J, leaving 2 bases between them. The CDR3 sequence is CASSLLNQPQHF. The CDR3, as DNA: TGTGCCAGCAGTTTATTGAATCAGCCCCAGCATTTT.

This clone was picked up one time. This chain joins TRBV5-1 and TRBJ1-1; TRBD1 might be the D (6 bases). The CDR3 is 14 amino acids. V was trimmed by 3 bases and J by 1 base, leaving 10 bases between them. CDR1 SGHRS and CDR2 YFSETQ come from the germline V gene. The CDR3 DNA reads as TGCGCCAGCAGCTCCCTGACAGGGAACACTGAAGCTTTCTTT. Translating it yields CASSSLTGNTEAFF. Combining the CDR3 with reference TRBV5-1 and TRBJ1-1 gives the whole variable domain KAGVTQTPRYLIKTRGQQVTLSCSPISGHRSVSWYQQTPGQGLQFLFEYFSETQRNKGNFPGRFSGRQFSNSRSEMNVSTLELGDSALYLCASSSLTGNTEAFFGQGTRLTVV.

This clone appeared a few times. The J gene is TRBJ2-1, the V gene TRBV7-9, with D uncertain. Germline CDR1 and CDR2: SEHNR and FQNEAQ (reference sequence). V was trimmed by 0 bases and J by 5 bases, leaving 8 bases between them. This CDR3 has 14 amino acids. CDR3 sequence: CASSLAPLNNEQFF. The CDR3 nucleotides are TGTGCCAGCAGCTTAGCTCCGTTAAACAATGAGCAGTTCTTC.

V is TRBV10-3 and J is TRBJ1-3; no clear D. Trimming stripped 0 bases from V and 0 bases from J, with 18 bases between. This CDR3 region has 19 residues. The germline gives CDR1 ENHRY, CDR2 SYGVKD. In nucleotides, the CDR3 is TGTGCCATCAGTGAGTCGAGACGTCCCCAACGAAACTCTGGAAACACCATATATTTT. Protein product: CAISESRRPQRNSGNTIYF.

The chain has TRBV7-2 and TRBJ1-1, with D possibly TRBD1 on 6 matching bases. The CDR3 spans 14 residues. Germline-derived CDR1 and CDR2 are SGHTA and FQGNSA. The V end lost 5 bases, the J end lost 3 bases, and 13 bases lay between the germline ends. DNA for the CDR3: TGTGCCAGCAGCCCTCGGACAGCTTACACTGAAGCTTTCTTT. Translated, it gives CASSPRTAYTEAFF.

CDR3 nucleotides: TGTGCCAGCAGCTCCCAGGGGTGGGGCTACACCTTC. Translated: CASSSQGWGYTF. V and J are TRBV7-2 and TRBJ1-2; a weak D match, TRBD1 (6 bases). This CDR3 region has 12 residues. Trimming removed 4 bases at V and 8 bases at J, with 11 bases between. Germline CDR1 is SGHTA and CDR2 is FQGNSA.

This chain links TRBV6-2 or TRBV6-3 with TRBJ2-2; no clear D gene. CDR1 is MNHEY, CDR2 SVGEGT, per germline. CDR3 length: 13 amino acids. The ends were cut back, 5 bases at V and 3 bases at J, with 7 bases in the middle. CDR3 sequence reads: CASSRPDTGELFF. For the CDR3, the DNA is TGTGCCAGCAGTAGACCGGACACCGGGGAGCTGTTTTTT.

V and J are TRBV6-1 and TRBJ1-2; D is perhaps TRBD1 (5 bases). The germline V gene has CDR1 MNHNS and CDR2 SASEGT. The CDR3 has 17 amino acids. Trimming left V 2 bases short and J 5 bases short, with 21 bases between. CDR3 region: CASSENFGVEGQYGYTF. The CDR3 DNA follows: TGTGCCAGCAGTGAAAACTTCGGGGTGGAGGGGCAGTATGGCTACACCTTC.

The chain joins TRBV15 to TRBJ1-1; TRBD1 agrees at 7 bases. Trimming at V came to 0 bases and at J to 11 bases, leaving 21 bases not matched to a gene. CDR1 and CDR2 (germline): LNHNV, YYDKDF (reference sequence). The CDR3 contains 18 residues. The CDR3 DNA is TGTGCCACCAGCAGAGATGCGTTGCGGGGACAGAAGACCGAGAGGGCTTTCTTT. Amino acid sequence: CATSRDALRGQKTERAFF.

The rearrangement links TRBV3-1 (or the pseudogene TRBV3-2) to TRBJ2-3; weak D call: TRBD1 (8 bases). Trimming took 5 bases from V and 6 from J, leaving 12 bases between them. Germline CDR1 is LGHDT and CDR2 is YNNKEL (reference sequence). The CDR3 length is 13 residues. This CDR3 is CASSNRGGDTQYF. The CDR3 DNA follows: TGTGCCAGCAGCAACAGGGGGGGGGATACGCAGTATTTT.

V is TRBV20-1 and J is TRBJ1-6; D is ambiguous. V was cut by 3 bases and J by 7 bases, with 16 bases left in between. CDR1 DFQATT and CDR2 SNEGSKA come from the germline V gene (reference sequence). The CDR3 is 15 amino acids. The CDR3 is CSASRVGLSNSPLHF. CDR3 nucleotide sequence: TGCAGTGCTAGTCGGGTCGGACTCTCGAATTCACCCCTCCACTTT.

V usage is TRBV7-2 and J usage is TRBJ1-6, with 8 bases fitting TRBD1. Germline trimming cut 8 bases from V and 7 bases from J; bases unmatched to any gene: 10. The CDR3 is 15 residues long. Germline V gene data show CDR1 as SGHTA and CDR2 as FQGNSA. DNA of the CDR3: TGTGCCAGCGCCGACCGACAGGGGCGAAATTCACCCCTCCACTTT. Translation: CASADRQGRNSPLHF.

The chain carries TRBV4-1 and TRBJ2-3, with TRBD2 identical over 11 bases. V gave up 4 bases and J gave up 3 bases; unmatched junction bases: 9. The CDR3 is made up of 17 amino acids. CDR1 is MGHRA, CDR2 YSYEKL, per germline. Here the CDR3 DNA reads TGCGCCAGCAGCCTTGGGGCCGTAGCGGGGGGGACAGATACGCAGTATTTT. Encoded protein: CASSLGAVAGGTDTQYF.